These 17 T cell receptor beta chains were all obtained from the same sample, sequenced in a study of radiotherapy plus CTLA-4 blockade in lung cancer. Repertoires were generated with immunoSEQ multiplex PCR, while TCRdb's copy carries only in-frame clones and drops some. The repertoire holds some 60,000 clones, with over 65% as singletons. The sequences come from peripheral blood, collected from a patient treated with radiotherapy plus ipilimumab. Every receptor here comes from a human donor with non-small cell lung cancer who had a partial response to radiotherapy plus ipilimumab.

This clone was counted only a few times. CDR3 sequence reads: CASSYAGPSSTDTQYF. CDR3 nucleotides: TGTGCCAGCAGTTACGCGGGACCGAGTAGCACAGATACGCAGTATTTT. The rearrangement joins TRBV6-5 to TRBJ2-3; D is possibly TRBD2 (6 bases). Per the germline V gene, CDR1 is MNHEY and CDR2 is SVGAGI. The CDR3 extends over 16 amino acids. Trimming left V 2 bases short and J 0 bases short, with 12 bases between.

This rearrangement joins TRBV6-1 to TRBJ2-3; possibly TRBD1 for D (6 bases). Trimming stripped 2 bases from V and 1 base from J, with 10 bases between. The germline gives CDR1 MNHNS, CDR2 SASEGT. CDR3 length equals 15 residues. This chain's CDR3 is CASSERPGGTDTQYF. The CDR3 DNA reads TGTGCCAGCAGTGAACGTCCAGGGGGCACAGATACGCAGTATTTT.

CDR3 protein: CASSVGGQPPLHF. DNA of the CDR3: TGTGCCAGCAGCGTAGGAGGTCAGCCACCCCTCCACTTT. The V gene is TRBV9, the J gene TRBJ1-6; unclear D gene. Germline V gene data show CDR1 as SGDLS and CDR2 as YYNGEE. The CDR3 contains 13 residues. V lost 0 bases to trimming and J lost 11 bases, with 9 bases between them.

This clone has a single count. The chain recombines TRBV19 with TRBJ1-3, with 9 bases aligning to TRBD1. The CDR3 is 19 amino acids. The ends lost 3 bases at V and 3 bases at J; junction bases unmatched: 15. Germline assignment: CDR1 LNHDA and CDR2 SQIVND (reference sequence). In DNA, the CDR3 is TGTGCCAGTAGTATTGGTCGGGACAGGGAGTCTTCGGGTGGAAACACCATATATTTT. It codes for CASSIGRDRESSGGNTIYF.

This chain uses TRBV4-2 with TRBJ2-7, with 7 bases that match TRBD2. The CDR3 has 17 residues. Trimming cost V 0 bases and J 4 bases; bases outside gene matches: 12. CDR1 and CDR2 from the germline V gene are LGHNA and YNFKEQ. The CDR3 here is CASSQERGSGGLYEQYF. In nucleotides, the CDR3 is TGTGCCAGCAGCCAAGAACGCGGGAGTGGCGGTTTGTACGAGCAGTACTTC.

The chain carries TRBV13 and TRBJ1-6; D may be TRBD1 (6 bases). There are 14 residues in the CDR3. Looked up from germline, CDR1 is PRHDT and CDR2 is FYEKMQ (reference sequence). V was shortened by 3 bases and J by 9 bases, with 12 bases between the two germline ends. In nucleotides, the CDR3 is TGTGCCAGCAGCTTGAACAGGGAGATTTCACCCCTCCACTTT. Protein product: CASSLNREISPLHF.

The J gene is TRBJ1-5, the V gene TRBV28, with D possibly being TRBD1 (6 bases). The CDR3 covers 12 residues. Germline loops: CDR1 MDHEN, CDR2 SYDVKM. V was cut by 7 bases and J by 6 bases, with 10 bases left in between. The CDR3 sequence: CASTSGVQPQHF. In nucleotides, the CDR3 is TGTGCCAGCACCTCAGGGGTTCAGCCCCAGCATTTT.

The J gene is TRBJ2-3, the V gene TRBV6-5, with TRBD2 as a possible D gene (5 bases). V was shortened by 5 bases and J by 0 bases, with 12 bases between the two germline ends. Germline CDR1 is MNHEY and CDR2 is SVGAGI. The CDR3 has 15 residues. The CDR3 loop is CASSPLGASTDTQYF. In nucleotides, the CDR3 is TGTGCCAGCAGTCCCTTGGGAGCCAGCACAGATACGCAGTATTTT.

The V and J genes are TRBV5-1 and TRBJ1-1; a weak D match, TRBD1 (6 bases). Trimming stripped 3 bases from V and 0 bases from J, with 12 bases between. This CDR3 has 15 amino acids. The germline gives CDR1 SGHRS, CDR2 YFSETQ. The DNA of the CDR3 is TGCGCCAGCAGCTACCTGGGGGCCCTGAACACTGAAGCTTTCTTT. It codes for CASSYLGALNTEAFF. The complete variable domain, with remaining parts taken from reference TRBV5-1 and TRBJ1-1, reads KAGVTQTPRYLIKTRGQQVTLSCSPISGHRSVSWYQQTPGQGLQFLFEYFSETQRNKGNFPGRFSGRQFSNSRSEMNVSTLELGDSALYLCASSYLGALNTEAFFGQGTRLTVV.

This clone was counted between two and nine times. The chain uses TRBV7-9 and TRBJ2-1, with D maybe TRBD1 (5 bases). Per the germline V gene, CDR1 is SEHNR and CDR2 is FQNEAQ (reference sequence). The CDR3 is 16 residues long. V gave up 1 base and J gave up 1 base, with 11 bases separating them. Written as DNA, the CDR3 is TGTGCCAGCAGCTTAGGCACAGGCGTGTCCTACAATGAGCAGTTCTTC. As protein: CASSLGTGVSYNEQFF.

The V and J genes are TRBV6-1 and TRBJ2-7; the D gene is possibly TRBD2 (5 bases). CDR3 length: 13 residues. V dropped 6 bases and J dropped 5 bases, with 14 bases sitting between them. In germline, CDR1 is MNHNS, CDR2 SASEGT. DNA of the CDR3: TGTGCCAGCAGCTTTGACCAGGAGGACGAGCAGTACTTC. Amino acids: CASSFDQEDEQYF.

The chain joins TRBV28 to TRBJ1-5; TRBD1 is a possible D gene (6 bases). This CDR3 spans 16 amino acids. CDR1 is MDHEN, CDR2 SYDVKM, per germline. Trimming stripped 0 bases from V and 0 bases from J, with 9 bases between. CDR3 in DNA: TGTGCCAGCAGTTTATGGGACAGCGGTAGCAATCAGCCCCAGCATTTT. This translates into CASSLWDSGSNQPQHF.

The chain combines TRBV18 with TRBJ1-3; a weak D match, TRBD1 (5 bases). The ends were cut back, 3 bases at V and 4 bases at J, with 10 bases in the middle. CDR3 length: 14 residues. The V gene's germline CDR1 is KGHSH and CDR2 LQKENI. The CDR3 DNA reads TGTGCCAGCTCACCTAACGACAGCGGAAACACCATATATTTT. Its protein product is CASSPNDSGNTIYF.

This clone is categorized as medium-sized. The V and J genes are TRBV10-2 and TRBJ1-5, with 8 bases identical to TRBD1. The V gene end was trimmed by 4 bases and the J gene end by 4 bases; junction bases not matched to a gene: 9. Germline CDR1 is WSHSY and CDR2 is SAAADI. The CDR3 is 16 amino acids. The CDR3 DNA follows: TGCGCCAGCAGTGGACTTGCAGGGGGCCCGAATCAGCCCCAGCATTTT. This sequence encodes CASSGLAGGPNQPQHF.

This clone was seen more than once but under ten times. The chain employs TRBV7-2 and TRBJ2-3; 7 bases line up with TRBD2. Germline loops: CDR1 SGHTA, CDR2 FQGNSA. Germline trimming cut 3 bases from V and 5 bases from J; bases unmatched to any gene: 5. The CDR3 runs to 14 residues. Written as DNA, the CDR3 is TGTGCCAGCAGCTTTCGGGGGGAAATAGATACGCAGTATTTT. Its protein is CASSFRGEIDTQYF.

In this sample, this clone turned up a few times. The chain links TRBV10-3 to TRBJ2-7; tentatively, D is TRBD1 (6 bases). Trimming took off 1 base at V and 0 bases at J, with 10 bases between the two ends. Germline V gene sequence: CDR1 ENHRY, CDR2 SYGVKD. The CDR3 runs 15 residues. CDR3 residues: CAISEWDTASYEQYF. DNA of the CDR3: TGTGCCATCAGTGAGTGGGACACGGCCTCCTACGAGCAGTACTTC.

The chain has TRBV28 and TRBJ1-4; TRBD1 matches at 9 bases. CDR1 is MDHEN, CDR2 SYDVKM, per germline. V was pared by 6 bases and J by 8 bases, with 10 bases of the junction left unmatched. The CDR3 extends over 15 amino acids. DNA for the CDR3: TGTGCCAGCAGGGCAACCGGGACAGGGAACGAAAAACTGTTTTTT. Residues: CASRATGTGNEKLFF.